What follows are 31 T cell receptor beta chains derived from one specimen sequenced in a study of spatial heterogeneity in lung cancer. TCRdb reprocessed the 5' RACE reads via MiXCR and lists one record per CDR3 protein. The repertoire includes about 13,000 distinct CDR3 sequences, 5.2% of them detected once, and roughly 35% sits in the top ten. Described time point: sample taken at primary tumor resection. Whole RNA, which was extracted from tumor, nontumor lung tissue or frozen PBMC, was sequenced without any cell sorting. The specimen was lung tumor tissue, collected at surgery. The receptors derive from a human donor with early-stage non-small cell lung cancer.

This clonotype has at least ten counts. Because this beta chain is a stray read in a library intended to capture alpha chains, its abundance should not be given much weight. V usage is TRBV20-1 and J usage is TRBJ1-5; 8 bases line up with TRBD1. Trimming at V came to 1 base and at J to 4 bases, leaving 9 bases not matched to a gene. This CDR3 has 16 amino acids. CDR1 and CDR2 (germline): DFQATT, SNEGSKA (reference sequence). The CDR3 reads CSARVSGTGYNQPQHF. The CDR3 region has the DNA TGCAGTGCTAGAGTGTCTGGGACAGGTTATAATCAGCCCCAGCATTTT.

This clonotype turned up a few times. This beta chain slipped into a library made for alpha chains as a stray read, so its size is not meaningful. The gene calls are TRBV5-1 and TRBJ1-1; TRBD1 matches 9 bases. Germline CDR1 is SGHRS and CDR2 is YFSETQ. Trimming cost V 4 bases and J 4 bases; bases outside gene matches: 2. The CDR3 length is 13 residues. The CDR3 sequence: CASSPGQGTEAFF. As DNA, the CDR3 is TGCGCCAGCAGCCCGGGACAGGGCACTGAAGCTTTCTTT. Together with reference TRBV5-1 and TRBJ1-1, the CDR3 gives the full variable domain: KAGVTQTPRYLIKTRGQQVTLSCSPISGHRSVSWYQQTPGQGLQFLFEYFSETQRNKGNFPGRFSGRQFSNSRSEMNVSTLELGDSALYLCASSPGQGTEAFFGQGTRLTVV.

In the case of this clonotype: Because the library targeted alpha chains, this beta chain is an off-target read whose size means little. The V gene is TRBV15, the J gene TRBJ2-1; TRBD2 agrees at 12 bases. Germline CDR1 and CDR2: LNHNV and YYDKDF (reference sequence). The CDR3 consists of 16 residues. The trim removed 4 bases at V and 7 bases at J, leaving 8 bases unmatched. CDR3 coding DNA: TGTGCCACCAGCAACCGACTAGCGGGAGCTTATAATGAGCAGTTCTTC. Encoded protein: CATSNRLAGAYNEQFF.

A remark on this clonotype: This beta chain appears as a stray read in a library generated for alpha chains; its size is not informative. The rearrangement uses TRBV6-1 and TRBJ1-2; D call uncertain. CDR3 length: 16 residues. V shed 0 bases and J shed 4 bases, with 15 bases lying between them. The germline CDR1 and CDR2 sequences are MNHNS and SASEGT. Written as DNA, the CDR3 is TGTGCCAGCAGTGAAGCCGGGAGAGGGCCTACCTATGGCTACACCTTC. Protein: CASSEAGRGPTYGYTF.

This clonotype was picked up a small number of times. Since the library was made to target alpha chains, this beta chain is a stray read and its abundance is not meaningful. The chain employs TRBV6-1 and TRBJ2-4, with 8 bases that match TRBD1. Trimming removed 6 bases from V and 0 bases from J; junction bases left unmatched: 22. The V gene's germline CDR1 is MNHNS and CDR2 SASEGT. The CDR3 has 21 amino acids. CDR3 DNA sequence: TGTGCCAGCAGGAATCGTCAAATCGGGACAGGCGCCCCTCTAGCCAAAAACATTCAGTACTTC. It specifies CASRNRQIGTGAPLAKNIQYF.

This clonotype showed up many times. This beta chain turned up in a library designed for alpha chains; as an off-target read, its abundance says little. V gene TRBV4-1 combines with J gene TRBJ2-1; perhaps TRBD2 as D (6 bases). The CDR3 covers 14 residues. V was trimmed by 5 bases and J by 6 bases, leaving 14 bases between them. Germline assignment: CDR1 MGHRA and CDR2 YSYEKL. Here the CDR3 DNA reads TGCGCCAGCAGCGGAGGGTTGGTTCGCAATGAGCAGTTCTTC. Residues: CASSGGLVRNEQFF.

In this sample, this clonotype turned up many times. One end of the junction does not line up with germline, which may come from a read error. This beta chain is an off-target read within a library intended for alpha chains, so its frequency means little. V usage is TRBV7-8 and J usage is TRBJ2-5, with 9 bases identical to TRBD1. Germline lookup yields CDR1 SGHVS and CDR2 FQNEAQ. The CDR3 has 16 amino acids. As DNA, the CDR3 is TGTGCCAGCAGCCTAGCCGGGACAGGGTCGCAAGAGACCCAGTACTTC. Translation gives CASSLAGTGSQETQYF.

This clonotype showed up many times. Since the library was made to target alpha chains, this beta chain is a stray read and its abundance is not meaningful. The chain is built from TRBV5-1 and TRBJ2-7; 7 bases fit TRBD1. The CDR3 runs 13 residues. The junction had 7 bases not matched to a gene; V was cut back by 5 bases and J by 5 bases. Germline V lookup: CDR1 SGHRS, CDR2 YFSETQ. The CDR3 nucleotides read TGCGCCAGCAGTCGGGCAGGGGGAAACGAGCAGTACTTC. It encodes CASSRAGGNEQYF.

In this sample, this clonotype is medium-sized. The library was prepared for alpha chains; this beta chain is a stray read, so its frequency means little. V gene TRBV20-1 combines with J gene TRBJ2-7; D is uncertain. Per the germline V gene, CDR1 is DFQATT and CDR2 is SNEGSKA (reference sequence). The CDR3 extends over 12 amino acids. V lost 6 bases, J lost 5 bases, and 14 bases lay in between. The CDR3 region is CSASSNGNEQYF. CDR3 bases: TGCAGTGCCAGTTCTAATGGTAACGAGCAGTACTTC.

This clonotype was detected ten times or more. This beta chain is a stray sequence in a library constructed for alpha chains; its clone size is not meaningful. The V gene is TRBV6-5, the J gene TRBJ1-6, with D possibly being TRBD1 (5 bases). Germline V gene sequence: CDR1 MNHEY, CDR2 SVGAGI. The CDR3 covers 17 residues. Deletions cut 5 bases from V and 4 bases from J, with 18 bases between. Here the CDR3 DNA reads TGTGCCAGCAGTCCGACAGATCCTTCTATTTATAATTCACCCCTCCACTTT. Its protein product is CASSPTDPSIYNSPLHF.

This clonotype has a count of ten or more. This beta chain is a stray sequence in a library constructed for alpha chains; its clone size is not meaningful. The chain couples TRBV12-3 or TRBV12-4 to TRBJ2-1; the match to TRBD2 covers 10 bases. CDR3 length equals 16 residues. With 6 bases clipped from V and 6 bases from J, the junction kept 11 bases outside the gene matches. The CDR3 DNA reads TGTGCCAGCAGGCAGGGTTCTAGCGGGAGACCCAATGAGCAGTTCTTC. This sequence encodes CASRQGSSGRPNEQFF.

This clonotype was counted ten times or more. The library was built for alpha chains, so this beta chain is an off-target read and its size means little. This rearrangement joins TRBV9 to TRBJ1-1, with 7 nucleotides matching TRBD1. Trimming cost V 3 bases and J 5 bases; bases outside gene matches: 4. Germline V lookup: CDR1 SGDLS, CDR2 YYNGEE. The CDR3 spans 13 residues. Written as DNA, the CDR3 is TGTGCCAGCAGCGGAGGGGGCTTGACTGAAGCTTTCTTT. Translation: CASSGGGLTEAFF.

This clonotype was picked up many times. This beta chain appears as a stray read in a library generated for alpha chains; its size is not informative. This sequence joins TRBV29-1 and TRBJ2-5, with 14 bases fitting TRBD2. After removal of 3 bases from V and 3 bases from J, the junction contained 12 bases not matched to a gene. CDR3 length: 18 amino acids. The germline V gene encodes CDR1 SQVTM and CDR2 ANQGSEA. In DNA form, the CDR3 reads TGCAGCGTTGACGGACTAGCGGGAGGCTTTTCCACAAAAGAGACCCAGTACTTC. This sequence encodes CSVDGLAGGFSTKETQYF. The whole variable domain, remainder taken from reference TRBV29-1 and TRBJ2-5, is SAVISQKPSRDICQRGTSLTIQCQVDSQVTMMFWYRQQPGQSLTLIATANQGSEATYESGFVIDKFPISRPNLTFSTLTVSNMSPEDSSIYLCSVDGLAGGFSTKETQYFGPGTRLLVL.

This clonotype was picked up many times. This beta chain is a stray sequence in a library constructed for alpha chains; its clone size is not meaningful. The chain has TRBV29-1 and TRBJ2-1; D is ambiguous. Germline V lookup: CDR1 SQVTM, CDR2 ANQGSEA. Trimming took off 4 bases at V and 5 bases at J, with 9 bases between the two ends. The CDR3 spans 12 residues. This CDR3 is CSVAVRDNEQFF. The CDR3 nucleotides read TGCAGCGTTGCCGTCCGGGACAATGAGCAGTTCTTC.

A remark on this clonotype: Since the library was made to target alpha chains, this beta chain is a stray read and its abundance is not meaningful. CDR3 sequence (DNA): TGTGCCAGCAGCCGACCCGGGACTCCTGGGAGAGAGACCCAGTACTTC. It codes for CASSRPGTPGRETQYF. The chain has TRBV7-9 and TRBJ2-5; tentative D call: TRBD2 (6 bases). This CDR3 is built from 16 residues. Germline CDR1 reads SEHNR; CDR2 reads FQNEAQ (reference sequence). The V and J ends lost 5 bases and 4 bases respectively, with 20 bases between them.

In its sample, this clonotype was seen many times. This beta chain is an off-target read within a library intended for alpha chains, so its frequency means little. The rearrangement uses TRBV5-1 and TRBJ2-2; the D call may be TRBD1 or TRBD2 (5 bases each). The V gene's germline CDR1 is SGHRS and CDR2 YFSETQ. The CDR3 spans 16 residues. Trimming left V 2 bases short and J 4 bases short, with 15 bases between. CDR3 bases: TGCGCCAGCAGCTTAACTTCGGGACGAGGCACCGGGGAGCTGTTTTTT. Protein product: CASSLTSGRGTGELFF.

At least ten counts were recorded for this clonotype. This beta chain turned up in a library designed for alpha chains; as an off-target read, its abundance says little. V and J are TRBV27 and TRBJ2-7; TRBD1 agrees at 9 bases. Germline V gene data show CDR1 as MNHEY and CDR2 as SMNVEV (reference sequence). The CDR3 has 14 amino acids. The junction had 3 bases not matched to a gene; V was cut back by 2 bases and J by 4 bases. The CDR3 region is CASSLGTGSYEQYV. CDR3 coding DNA: TGTGCCAGCAGTTTAGGGACAGGGTCATACGAGCAGTACGTC.

This clonotype has a count of ten or more. This beta chain came through as a stray read in a library set up for alpha chains, and its size says little. The chain recombines TRBV12-3 or TRBV12-4 with TRBJ2-1; TRBD2 might be the D (5 bases). The CDR3 sequence is 16 residues long. Trimming left V 1 base short and J 7 bases short, with 17 bases between. The CDR3 sequence is CASSLVSGGFRNEQFF. CDR3 nucleotide sequence: TGTGCCAGCAGTTTAGTGTCAGGAGGTTTCCGGAATGAGCAGTTCTTC.

Many counts were recorded for this clonotype. With the library built for alpha chains, this beta chain is off target and its frequency is not meaningful. The V gene is TRBV9, the J gene TRBJ2-7; D is uncertain. Germline-derived CDR1 and CDR2 are SGDLS and YYNGEE. Deletions cut 0 bases from V and 6 bases from J, with 10 bases between. This CDR3 is built from 13 residues. The CDR3: CASSVAPSSEQYV. The CDR3 region has the DNA TGTGCCAGCAGCGTAGCCCCCTCCAGCGAGCAGTACGTC.

This clonotype was observed many times. The library was built for alpha chains, so this beta chain is an off-target read and its size means little. The chain carries TRBV12-3 or TRBV12-4 and TRBJ1-2; 8 bases align to TRBD1. J was trimmed by 4 bases and V by 6 bases; bases with no gene match: 10. The CDR3 has 15 residues. The CDR3 spells CASRTSRGHSYGYTF. The CDR3 DNA reads as TGTGCCAGCAGAACTAGCAGGGGGCACAGCTATGGCTACACCTTC.

Many counts were recorded for this clonotype. Since it is a stray read in a library aimed at alpha chains, this beta chain has a size that is not meaningful. CDR3 in DNA: TGCAGCGTTGACTCCGGGGGCGCCTCCTACAATGAGCAGTTCTTC. Translated: CSVDSGGASYNEQFF. This chain connects TRBV29-1 to TRBJ2-1; D may correspond to TRBD1 or TRBD2 (6 bases each). Germline V CDR1 and CDR2: SQVTM, ANQGSEA. Trimming shortened V by 3 bases and J by 0 bases, and 12 bases separated the two germline ends. This CDR3 is built from 15 residues.

This clonotype appeared many times. The library was designed around alpha chains, so this beta chain is a stray read whose abundance carries little weight. V gene TRBV13 combines with J gene TRBJ2-1; D may be TRBD2 (5 bases). Germline CDR1 PRHDT, CDR2 FYEKMQ (reference sequence). Trimming took 4 bases from V and 14 from J, leaving 15 bases between them. This CDR3 has 12 amino acids. The CDR3 nucleotides read TGTGCCAGCAGCTCCTCGGGAAGGACTGAGTTCTTC. It specifies CASSSSGRTEFF.

This clonotype was seen many times. Being off target in a library aimed at alpha chains, this beta chain has a size of little meaning. The chain recombines TRBV5-1 with TRBJ1-5, with 7 bases fitting TRBD1. The CDR3 length is 14 residues. V was pared by 4 bases and J by 9 bases, with 10 bases of the junction left unmatched. Per the germline V gene, CDR1 is SGHRS and CDR2 is YFSETQ. Here the CDR3 DNA reads TGCGCCAGCAGCCTGGGACAGCCCTTTGGGCCCCAGCATTTT. Its translation: CASSLGQPFGPQHF.

The sample holds many counts of this clonotype. Since the library was made to target alpha chains, this beta chain is a stray read and its abundance is not meaningful. The chain is built from TRBV5-1 and TRBJ2-1; tentatively, D is TRBD1 (6 bases). This CDR3 has 15 amino acids. V was shortened by 4 bases and J by 4 bases, with 15 bases between the two germline ends. Germline CDR1 reads SGHRS; CDR2 reads YFSETQ. For the CDR3, the DNA is TGCGCCAGCAGCCCGAATGAGGACAGTTACAATGAGCAGTTCTTC. Its translation: CASSPNEDSYNEQFF.

This clonotype is medium-sized. The library was built for alpha chains, so this beta chain is an off-target read and its size means little. The CDR3: CASSYSGAEKLFF. The CDR3 nucleotides read TGTGCCAGCAGTTACTCTGGAGCTGAAAAACTGTTTTTT. This chain connects TRBV6-5 to TRBJ1-4; no definite D call. This CDR3 is built from 13 residues. V lost 0 bases to trimming and J lost 7 bases, with 6 bases between them. CDR1 is MNHEY, CDR2 SVGAGI, per germline.

This clonotype was recorded at least ten times. A library made for alpha chains picked up this beta chain off target, so its size means little. The chain links TRBV20-1 to TRBJ1-5; D may be TRBD1 (6 bases). Germline lookup yields CDR1 DFQATT and CDR2 SNEGSKA (reference sequence). V was shortened by 4 bases and J by 3 bases, with 7 bases between the two germline ends. The CDR3 has 12 residues. CDR3 in DNA: TGCAGTGCTAACAGGGACAATCAGCCCCAGCATTTT. It specifies CSANRDNQPQHF.

This clonotype was seen a handful of times. A library prepared for alpha chains yielded this beta chain as an off-target read; its size is of little meaning. CDR3 loop: CASSPQGGQETQYF. The CDR3 DNA reads TGCGCCAGCAGCCCACAGGGAGGCCAAGAGACCCAGTACTTC. The V and J genes are TRBV5-1 and TRBJ2-5; D may match TRBD1 or TRBD2 (6 bases each). Trimming shortened V by 4 bases and J by 1 base, and 11 bases separated the two germline ends. CDR3 size: 14 residues. Germline CDR1 reads SGHRS; CDR2 reads YFSETQ. Full variable domain (outside the CDR3, taken from reference TRBV5-1 and TRBJ2-5): KAGVTQTPRYLIKTRGQQVTLSCSPISGHRSVSWYQQTPGQGLQFLFEYFSETQRNKGNFPGRFSGRQFSNSRSEMNVSTLELGDSALYLCASSPQGGQETQYFGPGTRLLVL.

This clonotype was observed many times. This beta chain appears as a stray read in a library generated for alpha chains; its size is not informative. V usage is TRBV7-2 and J usage is TRBJ2-2; D is perhaps TRBD2 (5 bases). The CDR3 runs 13 residues. Deletions cut 2 bases from V and 7 bases from J, with 8 bases between. The germline V gene encodes CDR1 SGHTA and CDR2 FQGNSA. CDR3 in amino acids: CASSLHSGGELFF. As DNA, the CDR3 is TGTGCCAGCAGCTTACACAGCGGCGGGGAGCTGTTTTTT. Complete variable domain (other parts from reference TRBV7-2 and TRBJ2-2): GAGVSQSPSNKVTEKGKDVELRCDPISGHTALYWYRQSLGQGLEFLIYFQGNSAPDKSGLPSDRFSAERTGGSVSTLTIQRTQQEDSAVYLCASSLHSGGELFFGEGSRLTVL.

The sample holds many counts of this clonotype. The library was built for alpha chains, so this beta chain is an off-target read and its size means little. This chain joins TRBV27 and TRBJ2-3; D is unresolved. Per germline, CDR1 MNHEY and CDR2 SMNVEV (reference sequence). Deletions cut 5 bases from V and 6 bases from J, with 15 bases between. The CDR3 has 14 residues. The CDR3 loop reads CASSPGRYWDTQYF. In DNA form, the CDR3 reads TGTGCCAGCAGTCCCGGACGCTATTGGGATACGCAGTATTTT.

By share of the sample, this clonotype is medium-sized (0.01 to 0.1%). This beta chain appears as a stray read in a library generated for alpha chains; its size is not informative. The chain couples TRBV7-2 to TRBJ2-3; D call uncertain. Trimming removed 1 base from V and 2 bases from J, with 10 bases in between. Germline CDR1 reads SGHTA; CDR2 reads FQGNSA. This CDR3 has 15 residues. The CDR3 spells CASSLGLYTTDTQYF. DNA for the CDR3: TGTGCCAGCAGCTTAGGACTTTATACCACAGATACGCAGTATTTT.

This clonotype was recorded many times. This beta chain was picked up by a library intended for alpha chains and is off target, so its count carries little meaning. CDR3: CASTDTGAGNTIYF. The DNA for the CDR3 is TGTGCCAGCACGGACACAGGGGCTGGAAACACCATATATTTT. V gene TRBV9 combines with J gene TRBJ1-3, with 7 bases fitting TRBD1. The CDR3 sequence is 14 residues long. V gave up 6 bases and J gave up 2 bases; unmatched junction bases: 5. The V gene's germline CDR1 is SGDLS and CDR2 YYNGEE.